A single sample is the source of the 5 T cell receptor beta chains below, sequenced in a study of blood T cell repertoires in COVID-19. Profiling relied on immunoSEQ multiplex PCR, and the TCRdb table lists in-frame clones only, not all of them. Of around 180,000 clones listed, 70% to 85% are singletons. Sequences were obtained from peripheral blood. These receptors were obtained from a human donor in a cohort sampled during active COVID-19.

Only a few counts were recorded for this clone. This chain uses TRBV19 with TRBJ2-1, with D tentatively TRBD2 (7 bases). Germline V CDR1 and CDR2: LNHDA, SQIVND (reference sequence). Trimming took off 4 bases at V and 1 base at J, with 14 bases between the two ends. The CDR3 consists of 16 residues. CDR3 amino acids: CASSKGGSPSYNEQFF. The DNA for the CDR3 is TGTGCCAGTAGTAAGGGGGGGTCCCCTTCCTACAATGAGCAGTTCTTC. The variable domain in full, with the rest retrieved from reference TRBV19 and TRBJ2-1, is DGGITQSPKYLFRKEGQNVTLSCEQNLNHDAMYWYRQDPGQGLRLIYYSQIVNDFQKGDIAEGYSVSREKKESFPLTVTSAQKNPTAFYLCASSKGGSPSYNEQFFGPGTRLTVL.

DNA for the CDR3: TGTGCCAGCAGCTCACAGGGTTCTGACAATGAGCAGTTCTTC. Its translation: CASSSQGSDNEQFF. J is TRBJ2-1 and V is TRBV7-3; a weak D match, TRBD1 (6 bases). Germline CDR1 reads SGHTA; CDR2 reads FQGTGA. V dropped 4 bases and J dropped 5 bases, with 12 bases sitting between them. The length of the CDR3 is 14 residues.

The genes are TRBV19 and TRBJ1-4, with 11 positions matching TRBD1. Germline CDR1 LNHDA, CDR2 SQIVND (reference sequence). This CDR3 spans 16 amino acids. V dropped 4 bases and J dropped 8; count of bases not matched to a gene: 9. CDR3 residues: CASSTSTGTGGEKLFF. The CDR3 bases are TGTGCCAGTAGTACGTCGACCGGGACAGGGGGAGAAAAACTGTTTTTT.

The chain is built from TRBV5-4 and TRBJ2-3, with a tentative D call TRBD2 (6 bases). The CDR3 totals 14 residues. V was trimmed by 0 bases and J by 3 bases, leaving 8 bases between them. Germline V gene data show CDR1 as SGHNT and CDR2 as YYREEE (reference sequence). DNA of the CDR3: TGTGCCAGCAGCTTGGATGCGGGGACAGATACGCAGTATTTT. It encodes CASSLDAGTDTQYF.

DNA of the CDR3: TGTGCCAGCAGCTTAGACCAAACGACAGGGTATAGCTATGGCTACACCTTC. This codes for CASSLDQTTGYSYGYTF. The chain has TRBV7-2 and TRBJ1-2; 7 nucleotides match TRBD1. CDR3 size: 17 residues. Germline values: CDR1 SGHTA, CDR2 FQGNSA. Trimming at V came to 1 base and at J to 4 bases, leaving 12 bases not matched to a gene.